This T cell receptor (beta chain) was observed in a study of control samples from healthy donors and cancer patients. The length of the CDR3 is 15 residues. J lost 4 bases, V lost 1 base, and 0 bases had no gene match. CDR1 is MNHEY and CDR2 is SVGAGI in the germline V gene. The protocol was immunoSEQ multiplex PCR, while the TCRdb copy is restricted to in-frame clones and leaves out a portion. The data show over 150,000 clones, 80% to 95% seen once. The rearrangement joins TRBV6-5 to TRBJ2-5; 13 bases agree with TRBD2. Sequenced sample: blood. The sequence derives from a woman in her thirties or forties in good health. Written as DNA, the CDR3 is TGTGCCAGCAGTTACTGGACTAGCGGGGGAGAGACCCAGTACTTC. It yields the protein CASSYWTSGGETQYF.